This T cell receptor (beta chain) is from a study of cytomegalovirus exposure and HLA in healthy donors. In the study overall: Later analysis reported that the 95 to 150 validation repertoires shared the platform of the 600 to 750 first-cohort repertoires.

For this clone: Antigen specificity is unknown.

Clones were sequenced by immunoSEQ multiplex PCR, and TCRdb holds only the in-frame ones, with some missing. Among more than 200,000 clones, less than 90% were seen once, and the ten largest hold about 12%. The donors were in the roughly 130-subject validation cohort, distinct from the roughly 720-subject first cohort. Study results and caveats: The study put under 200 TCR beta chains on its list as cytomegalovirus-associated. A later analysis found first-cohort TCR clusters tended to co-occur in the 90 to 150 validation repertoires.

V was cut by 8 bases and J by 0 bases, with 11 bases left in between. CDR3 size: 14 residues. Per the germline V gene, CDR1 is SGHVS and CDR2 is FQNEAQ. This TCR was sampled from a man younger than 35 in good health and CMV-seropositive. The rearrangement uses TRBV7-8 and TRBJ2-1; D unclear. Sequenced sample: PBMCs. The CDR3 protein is CASVSIRSYNEQFF. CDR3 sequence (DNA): TGTGCCAGCGTTAGCATTCGCTCCTACAATGAGCAGTTCTTC.